This T cell receptor beta chain was captured in a study of T-cell memory formation after mild COVID-19. Study summary: Across donors, TCR clusters were largely donor specific.

A single record per CDR3 protein comes from TCRdb applying MiXCR to the 5' RACE reads. The sample carries about 470,000 distinct CDR3 sequences, roughly 25% recorded once. Notes on the study in general: Memory cells collected pre-infection included some clones that later responded, suggesting cross-reactive memory joined.

This clonotype has only a few counts. The antigen remains unidentified. The sequenced sample was PBMCs or a T cell subset sorted from them (not recorded which). This TCR derives from an adult woman who had mild COVID-19 (a few samples of this study predate the infection). Cell type and time point are not known.

Here the CDR3 DNA reads TGCAGTGCGGCAAAGGGGGGTAGCAATCAGCCCCAGCATTTT. Residues: CSAAKGGSNQPQHF. The chain combines TRBV20-1 with TRBJ1-5; TRBD1 might be the D (6 bases). CDR3 length: 14 residues. Germline loops: CDR1 DFQATT, CDR2 SNEGSKA (reference sequence). Trimming shortened V by 6 bases and J by 0 bases, and 12 bases separated the two germline ends.